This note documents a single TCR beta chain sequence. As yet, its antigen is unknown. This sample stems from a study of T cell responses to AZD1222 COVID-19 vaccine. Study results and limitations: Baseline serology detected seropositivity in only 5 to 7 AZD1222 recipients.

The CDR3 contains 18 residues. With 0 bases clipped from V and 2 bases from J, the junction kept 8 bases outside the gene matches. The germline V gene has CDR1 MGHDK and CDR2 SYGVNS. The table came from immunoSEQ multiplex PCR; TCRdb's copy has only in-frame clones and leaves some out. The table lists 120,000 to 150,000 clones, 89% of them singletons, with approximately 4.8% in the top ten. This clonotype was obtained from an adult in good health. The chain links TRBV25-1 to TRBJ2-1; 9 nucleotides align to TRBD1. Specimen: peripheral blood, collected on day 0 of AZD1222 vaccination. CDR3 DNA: TGTGCCAGCAGTGAATACGCAGGAGGACAGGGGCCCTACAATGAGCAGTTCTTC. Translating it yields CASSEYAGGQGPYNEQFF. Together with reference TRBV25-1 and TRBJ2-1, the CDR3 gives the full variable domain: EADIYQTPRYLVIGTGKKITLECSQTMGHDKMYWYQQDPGMELHLIHYSYGVNSTEKGDLSSESTVSRIRTEHFPLTLESARPSHTSQYLCASSEYAGGQGPYNEQFFGPGTRLTVL.